This passage covers 17 T cell receptor beta chains from one sample sequenced in a study of response to subunit inactivated influenza vaccine. One entry per CDR3 protein, called by TCRdb with MiXCR from the RT-PCR reads. The data hold under 550,000 distinct CDR3 sequences, with less than 10% observed a single time. Here the sequenced sample was PBMCs from blood, taken roughly 24 months after vaccination. The receptors were gathered from a man between 50 and 70 years old who received an inactivated influenza vaccine.

This clonotype was detected many times. The gene calls are TRBV13 and TRBJ2-2; D perhaps matches TRBD2 (6 bases). Germline assignment: CDR1 PRHDT and CDR2 FYEKMQ (reference sequence). Trimming removed 7 bases at V and 2 bases at J, with 11 bases between. This CDR3 spans 14 amino acids. CDR3 loop: CASNRGINTGELFF. CDR3 DNA: TGTGCCAGCAACCGCGGGATTAACACCGGGGAGCTGTTTTTT.

This clonotype has more than one count but fewer than ten. The junction and the germline gene differ at one end; a read error may be behind it. The chain couples TRBV6-5 to TRBJ1-1, with D perhaps TRBD1 (5 bases). From germline, CDR1 is MNHEY and CDR2 SVGAGI. The CDR3 has 15 residues. As DNA, the CDR3 is TGTGCCAGCAGTCACTCGGGACGGATTAACACTGAAGCTTTCTTT. Protein product: CASSHSGRINTEAFF.

This clonotype was observed a few times. V and J are TRBV7-2 and TRBJ1-4; TRBD1 matches at 9 bases. Losses at the gene ends were 2 bases for V and 8 bases for J; bases not matched to a gene: 6. There are 15 residues in the CDR3. The germline V gene encodes CDR1 SGHTA and CDR2 FQGNSA. CDR3 residues: CASSLYGTGREKLFF. The CDR3 DNA is TGTGCCAGCAGCTTATACGGGACAGGGCGAGAAAAACTGTTTTTT.

This clonotype has ten or more counts. The chain links TRBV14 to TRBJ2-2; D gene uncertain. Trimming took off 4 bases at V and 4 bases at J, with 10 bases between the two ends. The germline gives CDR1 SGHDN, CDR2 FVKESK. The CDR3 is 14 amino acids. The CDR3 spells CASSPRSGTGELFF. DNA of the CDR3: TGTGCCAGCAGCCCCCGCTCGGGCACCGGGGAGCTGTTTTTT.

This clonotype was recorded at least ten times. The gene calls are TRBV29-1 and TRBJ2-7; 7 bases map to TRBD1. The CDR3 is 14 residues long. Germline CDR1 is SQVTM and CDR2 is ANQGSEA. The V gene end was trimmed by 6 bases and the J gene end by 1 base; junction bases not matched to a gene: 9. CDR3 nucleotide sequence: TGCAGCGTGTCATCCGGGACAGCTTCCTACGAGCAGTACTTC. Its protein product is CSVSSGTASYEQYF.

This clonotype was counted at least ten times. The chain uses TRBV10-3 and TRBJ2-5; TRBD1 matches at 9 bases. With 6 bases clipped from V and 2 bases from J, the junction kept 1 base outside the gene matches. Germline CDR1 ENHRY, CDR2 SYGVKD. CDR3 length equals 13 residues. CDR3 sequence reads: CAIRGTGQETQYF. The DNA for the CDR3 is TGTGCCATCAGAGGGACAGGGCAAGAGACCCAGTACTTC.

This clonotype occurred many times. This rearrangement joins TRBV5-1 to TRBJ2-3; D is unclear. The V gene lost 7 bases and the J gene lost 0 bases, with 9 bases spanning the gap. From germline, CDR1 is SGHRS and CDR2 YFSETQ. The CDR3 is 13 amino acids. CDR3: CASRRASTDTQYF. The CDR3, as DNA: TGCGCCAGCCGTAGAGCTAGCACAGATACGCAGTATTTT. Combining the CDR3 with reference TRBV5-1 and TRBJ2-3 gives the whole variable domain KAGVTQTPRYLIKTRGQQVTLSCSPISGHRSVSWYQQTPGQGLQFLFEYFSETQRNKGNFPGRFSGRQFSNSRSEMNVSTLELGDSALYLCASRRASTDTQYFGPGTRLTVL.

This clonotype was seen many times. The V and J genes are TRBV7-9 and TRBJ2-5; D not certain. Looked up from germline, CDR1 is SEHNR and CDR2 is FQNEAQ (reference sequence). V was shortened by 2 bases and J by 5 bases, with 15 bases between the two germline ends. The CDR3 is 15 amino acids. CDR3 in amino acids: CASSLSFPVWETQYF. CDR3 nucleotide sequence: TGTGCCAGCAGCTTAAGTTTTCCGGTGTGGGAGACCCAGTACTTC. Supplemented by reference TRBV7-9 and TRBJ2-5, the full variable domain reads DTGVSQNPRHKITKRGQNVTFRCDPISEHNRLYWYRQTLGQGPEFLTYFQNEAQLEKSRLLSDRFSAERPKGSFSTLEIQRTEQGDSAMYLCASSLSFPVWETQYFGPGTRLLVL.

This clonotype was observed many times. J is TRBJ2-2 and V is TRBV4-2; TRBD2 agrees at 7 bases. V was clipped by 3 bases and J by 4 bases; unmatched bases: 5. Germline V gives CDR1 LGHNA, CDR2 YNFKEQ. The length of the CDR3 is 15 residues. The CDR3 loop is CASSHLGEGTGELFF. CDR3 sequence (DNA): TGTGCCAGCAGCCACCTAGGGGAGGGCACCGGGGAGCTGTTTTTT.

This clonotype was recorded many times. Here the CDR3 DNA reads TGCAGTGCTAAAGGGACAGCAAATGAAAAACTGTTTTTT. This codes for CSAKGTANEKLFF. V is TRBV20-1 and J is TRBJ1-4; 7 nucleotides line up with TRBD1. CDR3 length: 13 residues. Germline V gives CDR1 DFQATT, CDR2 SNEGSKA (reference sequence). V trimming: 4 bases; J trimming: 5 bases; junction bases outside the gene matches: 4.

This clonotype was counted at least ten times. This chain uses TRBV20-1 with TRBJ1-4; no reliable D call. The length of the CDR3 is 13 residues. The germline V gene has CDR1 DFQATT and CDR2 SNEGSKA (reference sequence). The V gene lost 7 bases and the J gene lost 0 bases, with 9 bases spanning the gap. The CDR3 bases are TGCAGTGGCGTACAGACAACTAATGAAAAACTGTTTTTT. It yields the protein CSGVQTTNEKLFF.

This clonotype was observed a few times. The chain links TRBV5-1 to TRBJ1-5; 7 positions match TRBD1. This CDR3 has 15 amino acids. Trimming removed 1 base from V and 5 bases from J; junction bases left unmatched: 6. Germline CDR1 SGHRS, CDR2 YFSETQ. CDR3 region: CASSLSTGEDQPQHF. The CDR3 DNA sequence: TGCGCCAGCAGCTTGTCAACAGGGGAAGATCAGCCCCAGCATTTT.

This clonotype was observed a few times. V usage is TRBV5-1 and J usage is TRBJ1-5, with D unresolved. CDR3 size: 14 residues. Germline V gene sequence: CDR1 SGHRS, CDR2 YFSETQ. The V end lost 0 bases, the J end lost 4 bases, and 8 bases lay between the germline ends. This CDR3 is CASSLEPFNQPQHF. In DNA, the CDR3 is TGCGCCAGCAGCTTGGAGCCTTTTAATCAGCCCCAGCATTTT.

At least ten counts were recorded for this clonotype. This rearrangement joins TRBV27 to TRBJ2-1; D is uncertain. The CDR3 loop spans 13 amino acids. Germline lookup yields CDR1 MNHEY and CDR2 SMNVEV (reference sequence). Trimming removed 7 bases at V and 8 bases at J, with 15 bases between. DNA for the CDR3: TGTGCCAGCAAACTGTGGCAAGACGATGAGCAGTTCTTC. It specifies CASKLWQDDEQFF.

The chain couples TRBV5-6 to TRBJ2-5; TRBD2 matches 10 bases. The CDR3 length is 18 residues. V dropped 1 base and J dropped 0; count of bases not matched to a gene: 9. The germline gives CDR1 SGHDT, CDR2 YYEEEE. The CDR3 loop reads CASSLISGGAPYQETQYF. DNA for the CDR3: TGTGCCAGCAGCTTGATCAGCGGGGGGGCCCCGTACCAAGAGACCCAGTACTTC.

This clonotype was recorded a few times. This chain's CDR3 is CASSRGKTQYF. CDR3 coding DNA: TGTGCCAGCAGCCGAGGGAAGACCCAGTACTTC. The chain carries TRBV11-2 and TRBJ2-5, with a tentative D call TRBD2 (5 bases). Germline CDR1 and CDR2: SGHAT and FQNNGV. The CDR3 has 11 amino acids. V lost 5 bases and J 6 bases, leaving 7 bases between the germline ends.

In this sample, this clonotype turned up a few times. The CDR3 DNA reads TGCAGCGCCCTAGCGGGGAGCTCCTACAATGAGCAGTTCTTC. Its protein is CSALAGSSYNEQFF. This chain connects TRBV29-1 to TRBJ2-1; 9 nucleotides agree with TRBD2. Losses at the gene ends were 7 bases for V and 0 bases for J; bases not matched to a gene: 4. Germline lookup yields CDR1 SQVTM and CDR2 ANQGSEA. The CDR3 loop spans 14 amino acids.